The rows below give T cell receptor beta chains drawn from one sample of a study of T cells in localized non-small cell lung cancer. Clones were read by immunoSEQ multiplex PCR, and TCRdb kept only the in-frame ones, dropping some. The table lists about 59,000 clones, 90% to 95% of them singletons, with just under 20% in the top ten. The sample in question was peripheral blood, obtained before any cancer treatment. Receptors were obtained from a man aged 35-75 years with stage I lung adenocarcinoma. Both conserved end residues are part of each CDR3. A D gene is named only where the DNA matches it firmly. Clone size is not always given. Where it is, it says once, few, many or a class for expanded clones.

v_call	j_call	cdr3_length	clone_size	d_call	cdr3_aa	cdr3_nt
TRBV4-1	TRBJ2-7	14	NA	NA	CASSLLRGDYEQYF	TGCGCCAGCAGCCTCTTGAGGGGGGACTACGAGCAGTACTTC
TRBV5-1	TRBJ2-5	17	NA	TRBD2	CASSSGQAGLAGETQYF	TGCGCCAGCAGCTCTGGACAGGCCGGACTAGCGGGCGAGACCCAGTACTTC
TRBV12-1	TRBJ1-4	17	NA	NA	CASSFRVVRHTNEKLFF	TGTGCCAGCAGCTTTCGGGTCGTGCGGCATACTAATGAAAAACTGTTTTTT
TRBV11-2	TRBJ2-7	14	NA	NA	CASTNRDLGYEQYF	TGTGCCAGCACCAACCGGGATTTGGGATACGAGCAGTACTTC
TRBV2	TRBJ2-5	12	NA	NA	CASSEPGETQYF	TGTGCCAGCAGTGAGCCAGGGGAGACCCAGTACTTC
TRBV19	TRBJ2-1	12	NA	NA	CASRDTGDEQFF	TGTGCCAGTAGGGATACGGGAGACGAGCAGTTCTTC
TRBV28	TRBJ2-5	13	NA	NA	CASREAGRETQYF	TGTGCCAGCAGGGAAGCCGGTAGGGAGACCCAGTACTTC
TRBV2	TRBJ2-7	14	NA	NA	CASTSGTSFHEQYF	TGTGCCAGCACCTCCGGGACGAGCTTTCACGAGCAGTACTTC
TRBV6-1	TRBJ2-4	14	NA	NA	CASSEEGFWRGGYF	TGTGCCAGCAGTGAAGAGGGGTTTTGGAGGGGTGGGTACTTC
TRBV7-2	TRBJ1-1	16	NA	TRBD1	CASSLDRGTMNTEAFF	TGTGCCAGCAGCCTGGACAGGGGAACGATGAACACTGAAGCTTTCTTT
TRBV6-1	TRBJ1-1	13	NA	NA	CASESQGSDEAFF	TGTGCCAGCGAATCCCAGGGGTCAGATGAAGCTTTCTTT
TRBV6-1	TRBJ2-7	14	NA	NA	CASSEYQGPYEQYF	TGTGCCAGCAGTGAATATCAGGGGCCCTACGAGCAGTACTTC
TRBV5-1	TRBJ2-3	14	NA	NA	CASTSTGGTDTQYF	TGCGCCAGCACTTCAACAGGAGGCACAGATACGCAGTATTTT
TRBV6-1	TRBJ1-5	15	NA	NA	CASSAVKDRNQPQHF	TGTGCCAGCAGTGCGGTCAAGGATCGCAATCAGCCCCAGCATTTT
TRBV2	TRBJ2-7	12	NA	TRBD2	CASKLAGYEQYF	TGTGCCAGCAAACTAGCGGGCTACGAGCAGTACTTC
TRBV11-3	TRBJ2-1	16	NA	TRBD2	CASSLDSLAGGNEQFF	TGTGCCAGCAGCTTAGATAGTCTAGCGGGAGGAAATGAGCAGTTCTTC
TRBV4-3	TRBJ2-1	18	NA	NA	CASSHPDRLAGAYNEQFF	TGCGCCAGCAGCCACCCCGACAGGCTAGCAGGGGCCTACAATGAGCAGTTCTTC
TRBV2	TRBJ2-7	16	NA	NA	CASSDFTSVSSYEQYF	TGTGCCAGCAGTGATTTCACCAGCGTAAGCTCCTACGAGCAGTACTTC
TRBV6-6	TRBJ2-2	15	once	TRBD2	CASSYASGSSGELFF	TGTGCCAGCAGTTACGCTAGCGGGAGTTCTGGGGAGCTGTTTTTT
TRBV11-2	TRBJ2-3	12	NA	TRBD2	CASSHGGDTQYF	TGTGCCAGCAGCCACGGGGGGGATACGCAGTATTTT
TRBV7-2	TRBJ2-1	15	NA	TRBD2	CASSPRTSGLNEQFF	TGTGCCAGCAGCCCACGGACTAGCGGCCTCAATGAGCAGTTCTTC
TRBV5-1	TRBJ1-1	15	once	NA	CASSSSGDLNTEAFF	TGCGCCAGCAGCTCGTCGGGGGACTTGAACACTGAAGCTTTCTTT
TRBV4-1	TRBJ2-4	14	NA	TRBD1	CASSQEGTGPIQYF	TGCGCCAGCAGCCAAGAGGGGACAGGGCCAATTCAGTACTTC
TRBV18	TRBJ1-2	14	NA	NA	CASSPNGQSGGYTF	TGTGCCAGCTCACCAAATGGACAGTCGGGGGGCTACACCTTC
TRBV6-5	TRBJ1-1	14	NA	NA	CASSYRAGSTEAFF	TGTGCCAGCAGTTACCGGGCAGGGAGCACTGAAGCTTTCTTT
TRBV5-1	TRBJ2-3	16	NA	TRBD2	CASSPPTSGFTDTQYF	TGCGCCAGCAGCCCACCGACTAGCGGTTTCACAGATACGCAGTATTTT
TRBV10-3	TRBJ2-5	13	NA	TRBD1	CATMDRGWASQYF	TGTGCCACAATGGACAGGGGATGGGCGTCCCAGTACTTC
TRBV28	TRBJ1-5	15	NA	NA	CASSLFGQSNQPQHF	TGTGCCAGCAGTTTATTCGGACAGAGCAATCAGCCCCAGCATTTT
TRBV4-1	TRBJ2-7	15	NA	NA	CASSLLAGDTYEQYF	TGCGCCAGCAGCCTCCTAGCAGGGGATACCTACGAGCAGTACTTC
TRBV9	TRBJ2-3	15	NA	NA	CASSDPGMEADTQYF	TGTGCCAGCAGTGACCCGGGAATGGAGGCAGATACGCAGTATTTT
TRBV4-2	TRBJ2-7	13	NA	NA	CASSQDDSYEQYF	TGTGCCAGCAGCCAAGATGATTCCTACGAGCAGTACTTC
TRBV16	TRBJ2-7	15	NA	TRBD1	CASSQSGRGLYEQYF	TGTGCCAGCAGCCAATCTGGCAGGGGGCTTTACGAGCAGTACTTC
TRBV18	TRBJ1-3	18	NA	TRBD1	CASSPVPARGLSGNTIYF	TGTGCCAGCTCACCAGTGCCGGCAAGGGGGCTCTCTGGAAACACCATATATTTT
TRBV5-6	TRBJ2-7	15	NA	NA	CASSLVPDSSYEQYF	TGTGCCAGCAGCTTGGTCCCGGACAGTTCCTACGAGCAGTACTTC
TRBV5-1	TRBJ2-7	12	NA	NA	CASSPPPGHLYF	TGCGCCAGCAGCCCACCCCCCGGACACCTGTACTTC
TRBV6-1	TRBJ2-7	13	NA	NA	CASSAKTVYEQYF	TGTGCCAGCAGTGCAAAGACAGTCTACGAGCAGTACTTC
TRBV5-1	TRBJ2-5	17	NA	TRBD1	CASSHNLQGLGWETQYF	TGCGCCAGCAGCCACAACCTACAGGGGTTGGGATGGGAGACCCAGTACTTC
TRBV27	TRBJ2-1	14	NA	TRBD2	CASTSGTSGSEQFF	TGTGCCAGCACTTCCGGGACTAGCGGTTCCGAGCAGTTCTTC